Below, 21 T cell receptor beta chains from the same sample are listed, as sequenced in a study of T cells in Graves' hyperthyroidism and ophthalmopathy. TCR beta CDR3 regions were amplified from RNA. First-round RT-PCR targeting the TCR CDR3 was performed with the HTBI primer set. Each CDR3 protein gets one entry after TCRdb re-called the multiplex PCR reads with MiXCR. The sample lists some 720,000 distinct CDR3 sequences, approximately 16% seen once, with under 9.5% in the top ten. The sequenced material came from blood. These receptors all stem from a man aged 18-30 years with Graves' hyperthyroidism.

This clonotype has just a few counts. V usage is TRBV6-2 or TRBV6-3 and J usage is TRBJ2-3, with 12 bases identical to TRBD1. The J segment lost 6 bases and the V segment lost 2 bases, leaving 6 bases of the junction unmatched. CDR1 and CDR2 from the germline V gene are MNHEY and SVGEGT. The CDR3 length is 16 residues. The CDR3 DNA sequence: TGTGCCAGCAGTTACCGGGACAGGGGGCGCCCGGATACGCAGTATTTT. Encoded protein: CASSYRDRGRPDTQYF.

This clonotype was counted only a few times. The chain joins TRBV24-1 to TRBJ2-5; 9 bases match TRBD1. The germline V gene has CDR1 KGHDR and CDR2 SFDVKD. V was clipped by 3 bases and J by 2 bases; unmatched bases: 6. CDR3 size: 16 residues. The CDR3 DNA follows: TGTGCCACCAGTGATATTCCGGGACAGGGTCAAGAGACCCAGTACTTC. As protein: CATSDIPGQGQETQYF.

There are many counts of this clonotype. The V call is TRBV6-1, the J call TRBJ1-5; D is unclear. CDR1 MNHNS and CDR2 SASEGT come from the germline V gene. The CDR3 is 15 residues long. V dropped 6 bases and J dropped 6 bases, with 18 bases sitting between them. The CDR3 bases are TGTGCCAGCAGCGCGACGTATTCAGTTGCTCAGCCCCAGCATTTT. Encoded protein: CASSATYSVAQPQHF.

This clonotype was detected ten times or more. This chain links TRBV28 with TRBJ2-1; 10 bases align to TRBD1. V trimming: 4 bases; J trimming: 10 bases; junction bases outside the gene matches: 1. The germline gives CDR1 MDHEN, CDR2 SYDVKM. There are 12 residues in the CDR3. The CDR3 reads CASSSTGGEQFF. Written as DNA, the CDR3 is TGTGCCAGCAGTTCGACAGGGGGCGAGCAGTTCTTC.

There are many counts of this clonotype. The CDR3 DNA reads as TGTGCCCTGGGGGACATCTATGGTCCCACAGATACGCAGTATTTT. Translation gives CALGDIYGPTDTQYF. This sequence joins TRBV7-9 and TRBJ2-3, with a tentative D call TRBD1 (6 bases). Trimming stripped 11 bases from V and 2 bases from J, with 20 bases between. The CDR3 loop spans 15 amino acids. Germline V gene lookup returns CDR1 SEHNR and CDR2 FQNEAQ (reference sequence).

In nucleotides, the CDR3 is TGTGCCTGGAGGCCGGGACAGGGGCATGGCTACACCTTC. Amino acid sequence: CAWRPGQGHGYTF. The V call is TRBV30, the J call TRBJ1-2; 10 bases agree with TRBD1. The germline gives CDR1 GTSNPN, CDR2 SVGIG (reference sequence). V gave up 3 bases and J gave up 6 bases; unmatched junction bases: 4. CDR3 size: 13 residues.

This chain joins TRBV6-9 and TRBJ1-1; D is uncertain. CDR3 length: 15 amino acids. Germline-derived CDR1 and CDR2 are MNHGY and SVAAGI. V gave up 3 bases and J gave up 0 bases, with 11 bases separating them. The CDR3 DNA is TGTGCCAGCAGTTACAGCGGCAGAATGAACACTGAAGCTTTCTTT. It specifies CASSYSGRMNTEAFF.

The chain carries TRBV14 and TRBJ2-2, with D possibly being TRBD2 (5 bases). The V end was cut by 3 bases, the J end by 1 base, with 12 bases between. In germline, CDR1 is SGHDN, CDR2 FVKESK. The CDR3 extends over 16 amino acids. CDR3 sequence (DNA): TGTGCCAGCAGCCATGCGGCTAGCTGGAACACCGGGGAGCTGTTTTTT. The encoded protein is CASSHAASWNTGELFF.

This clonotype turned up a few times. The rearrangement joins TRBV28 to TRBJ2-7; 8 nucleotides align to TRBD1. With V trimmed by 6 bases and J by 0 bases, 13 bases remained unmatched. Germline V gene sequence: CDR1 MDHEN, CDR2 SYDVKM. This CDR3 has 17 amino acids. As DNA, the CDR3 is TGTGCCAGCAGCCCCGGACAGGGAAAAATGGGCTCCTACGAGCAGTACTTC. This sequence encodes CASSPGQGKMGSYEQYF.

V and J are TRBV7-2 and TRBJ2-1; D is uncertain. This CDR3 has 13 amino acids. V lost 4 bases and J lost 10, with 14 bases in between. Germline lookup yields CDR1 SGHTA and CDR2 FQGNSA. Here the CDR3 reads CASSSPPSREQFF. The CDR3 nucleotides read TGTGCCAGCAGCTCCCCCCCCAGCCGGGAGCAGTTCTTC.

In its sample, this clonotype was seen a few times. This chain uses TRBV28 with TRBJ1-5; TRBD1 agrees at 7 bases. The CDR3 spans 15 residues. Per the germline V gene, CDR1 is MDHEN and CDR2 is SYDVKM. The V and J ends lost 7 bases and 7 bases, in that order; junction bases with no gene match: 13. DNA for the CDR3: TGTGCCAGCACTCCAGGGGGGGGAAGGGGCCAGCCCCAGCATTTT. Translating gives CASTPGGGRGQPQHF.

The chain uses TRBV27 and TRBJ2-2; D is tentatively TRBD1 or TRBD2 (6 bases each). Per germline, CDR1 MNHEY and CDR2 SMNVEV (reference sequence). V was clipped by 5 bases and J by 3 bases, with 13 bases between them. This CDR3 spans 15 amino acids. CDR3 DNA: TGTGCCAGCAGTCCCGGGGGCCAGGACACCGGGGAGCTGTTTTTT. Amino acids: CASSPGGQDTGELFF.

This sequence joins TRBV20-1 and TRBJ1-5; no clear D. Germline CDR1 DFQATT, CDR2 SNEGSKA (reference sequence). Between the trimmed V and J ends, which lost 6 bases and 0 bases, there was a span of 9 bases. The CDR3 length is 13 residues. This CDR3 reads CSARVDSNQPQHF. The CDR3 DNA reads TGCAGTGCGAGGGTCGATAGCAATCAGCCCCAGCATTTT.

This clonotype showed up just a few times. The V call is TRBV5-1, the J call TRBJ2-1, with D perhaps TRBD1 or TRBD2 (5 bases each). The length of the CDR3 is 12 residues. V was trimmed by 4 bases and J by 8 bases, leaving 10 bases between them. Germline V lookup: CDR1 SGHRS, CDR2 YFSETQ. CDR3 loop: CASSGDHYEQFF. CDR3 DNA: TGCGCCAGCAGCGGGGACCACTATGAGCAGTTCTTC.

In this sample, this clonotype turned up many times. The rearrangement uses TRBV5-5 and TRBJ2-7; TRBD1 is a possible D gene (5 bases). Looked up from germline, CDR1 is SGHKS and CDR2 is YYEKEE (reference sequence). V was pared by 2 bases and J by 2 bases, with 11 bases between. The CDR3 has 14 residues. CDR3 loop: CASSFGRAPYEQYF. CDR3 bases: TGTGCCAGCAGCTTCGGCAGGGCGCCCTACGAGCAGTACTTC.

The chain joins TRBV20-1 to TRBJ2-7; no definite D call. V was cut by 5 bases and J by 3 bases, with 17 bases left in between. Germline V gene sequence: CDR1 DFQATT, CDR2 SNEGSKA (reference sequence). This CDR3 has 14 amino acids. CDR3 bases: TGCAGTGCTCGGTACTCTGGGAAGAACTACGAGCAGTACTTC. It translates to CSARYSGKNYEQYF.

This clonotype turned up a few times. V and J are TRBV7-9 and TRBJ1-1; 7 bases agree with TRBD1. This CDR3 is built from 17 residues. Germline loops: CDR1 SEHNR, CDR2 FQNEAQ (reference sequence). The ends lost 0 bases at V and 0 bases at J; junction bases unmatched: 7. The CDR3 DNA follows: TGTGCCAGCAGCTTAGCTGGGGGACAGAGAATGAACACTGAAGCTTTCTTT. Amino acids: CASSLAGGQRMNTEAFF. Full variable domain (outside the CDR3, taken from reference TRBV7-9 and TRBJ1-1): DTGVSQNPRHKITKRGQNVTFRCDPISEHNRLYWYRQTLGQGPEFLTYFQNEAQLEKSRLLSDRFSAERPKGSFSTLEIQRTEQGDSAMYLCASSLAGGQRMNTEAFFGQGTRLTVV.

This clonotype turned up a few times. V usage is TRBV28 and J usage is TRBJ1-5; D is possibly TRBD1 (6 bases). V was trimmed by 2 bases and J by 7 bases, leaving 12 bases between them. CDR1 and CDR2 (germline): MDHEN, SYDVKM. The CDR3 length is 14 residues. The CDR3 coding sequence is TGTGCCAGCAGTTTAGGGGGGGCATTACAGCCCCAGCATTTT. Translation: CASSLGGALQPQHF. The whole variable domain, remainder taken from reference TRBV28 and TRBJ1-5, is DVKVTQSSRYLVKRTGEKVFLECVQDMDHENMFWYRQDPGLGLRLIYFSYDVKMKEKGDIPEGYSVSREKKERFSLILESASTNQTSMYLCASSLGGALQPQHFGDGTRLSIL.

This clonotype was seen at least ten times. V gene TRBV6-5 combines with J gene TRBJ2-7; tentative D call: TRBD2 (7 bases). Germline V gives CDR1 MNHEY, CDR2 SVGAGI. CDR3 length: 14 amino acids. V was clipped by 2 bases and J by 5 bases, with 13 bases between them. The CDR3 here is CASSYAGAAHEQYF. In nucleotides, the CDR3 is TGTGCCAGCAGTTACGCGGGGGCGGCCCACGAGCAGTACTTC.

This clonotype came up many times. Here the CDR3 reads CASTGGSPYEQYF. In DNA form, the CDR3 reads TGTGCCAGCACAGGGGGCAGTCCCTACGAGCAGTACTTC. The chain is built from TRBV2 and TRBJ2-7; 8 bases map to TRBD1. CDR1 and CDR2 (germline): SNHLY, FYNNEI. CDR3 length: 13 residues. The junction had 4 bases not matched to a gene; V was cut back by 7 bases and J by 2 bases.

This clonotype was observed a few times. The chain has TRBV4-1 and TRBJ2-7; 8 positions match TRBD1. This CDR3 spans 15 amino acids. Germline trimming cut 5 bases from V and 2 bases from J; bases unmatched to any gene: 8. Germline V gene data show CDR1 as MGHRA and CDR2 as YSYEKL. The CDR3 spells CASSRPGQETYEQYF. In DNA form, the CDR3 reads TGCGCCAGCAGCAGACCGGGACAGGAAACCTACGAGCAGTACTTC.